The 14 T cell receptor beta chains below all came from one sample that was sequenced in a study of blood T cell repertoires in COVID-19. The table came from immunoSEQ multiplex PCR; TCRdb's copy has only in-frame clones and leaves some out. The sample lists approximately 200,000 clones, roughly 80% occurring once. Input material: PBMCs or T cells enriched from blood (not recorded which). The receptors here all came from a man in his forties or fifties who had recovered from COVID-19.

This rearrangement joins TRBV5-1 to TRBJ1-4; weak D call: TRBD1 (5 bases). Germline V CDR1 and CDR2: SGHRS, YFSETQ. The CDR3 runs to 14 residues. Trimming took 2 bases from V and 7 from J, leaving 12 bases between them. The CDR3 is CASSLGGESEKLFF. CDR3 sequence (DNA): TGCGCCAGCAGCTTAGGAGGGGAGAGTGAAAAACTGTTTTTT.

V usage is TRBV10-2 and J usage is TRBJ1-1; D perhaps matches TRBD1 (6 bases). The CDR3 extends over 12 amino acids. Deletions cut 4 bases from V and 8 bases from J, with 11 bases between. The germline CDR1 and CDR2 sequences are WSHSY and SAAADI. The DNA of the CDR3 is TGCGCCAGCAGTGCTACCGGGACAGAAGCTTTCTTT. As protein: CASSATGTEAFF.

This chain links TRBV30 with TRBJ2-1; 7 nucleotides align to TRBD1. Germline lookup yields CDR1 GTSNPN and CDR2 SVGIG (reference sequence). V dropped 3 bases and J dropped 7; count of bases not matched to a gene: 0. CDR3 length: 11 residues. The CDR3 coding sequence is TGTGCCTGGAGCAGGGGGAATGAGCAGTTCTTC. Translation gives CAWSRGNEQFF.

The CDR3 here is CASSRTGGNTGELFF. The CDR3 DNA sequence: TGTGCCAGCAGCCGGACAGGGGGGAACACCGGGGAGCTGTTTTTT. The chain joins TRBV5-4 to TRBJ2-2, with TRBD1 identical over 10 bases. CDR1 is SGHNT and CDR2 is YYREEE in the germline V gene (reference sequence). The trim removed 4 bases at V and 1 base at J, leaving 1 base unmatched. This CDR3 comprises 15 residues.

The chain employs TRBV5-1 and TRBJ2-7; D is unclear. Trimming cost V 0 bases and J 4 bases, with 11 bases left between them. CDR3 length: 14 amino acids. Germline CDR1 and CDR2: SGHRS and YFSETQ. CDR3 loop: CASSLVSTKYEQYF. The CDR3, as DNA: TGCGCCAGCAGCTTGGTCTCCACTAAGTACGAGCAGTACTTC. Complete variable domain (other parts from reference TRBV5-1 and TRBJ2-7): KAGVTQTPRYLIKTRGQQVTLSCSPISGHRSVSWYQQTPGQGLQFLFEYFSETQRNKGNFPGRFSGRQFSNSRSEMNVSTLELGDSALYLCASSLVSTKYEQYFGPGTRLTVT.

This chain joins TRBV12-3 or TRBV12-4 and TRBJ2-7; D is perhaps TRBD1 (5 bases). This CDR3 is built from 12 residues. Trimming pared 2 bases from V and 6 bases from J, leaving 8 bases between. CDR3 nucleotides: TGTGCCAGCAGTTTATTAAGGGGCGAGCAGTACGTC. Translating gives CASSLLRGEQYV.

This clone showed up just a few times. The chain is built from TRBV28 and TRBJ1-1; possibly TRBD1 for D (6 bases). CDR1 MDHEN and CDR2 SYDVKM come from the germline V gene. CDR3 length: 12 residues. V lost 6 bases, J lost 5 bases, and 10 bases lay in between. CDR3 DNA sequence: TGTGCCAGCAGCCAGGGGAGAACTGAAGCTTTCTTT. Protein: CASSQGRTEAFF.

The gene calls are TRBV7-2 and TRBJ2-1; D is perhaps TRBD2 (6 bases). Trimming removed 5 bases at V and 9 bases at J, with 11 bases between. The CDR3 is 12 amino acids. Germline lookup yields CDR1 SGHTA and CDR2 FQGNSA. The CDR3 loop reads CASSPPSVEQFF. Here the CDR3 DNA reads TGTGCCAGCAGCCCCCCTAGCGTTGAGCAGTTCTTC.

CDR3 DNA: TGTGCCACCATGGACAGGAACACTGAAGCTTTCTTT. Its translation: CATMDRNTEAFF. The V and J genes are TRBV19 and TRBJ1-1; tentatively, D is TRBD1 (6 bases). The CDR3 has 12 residues. With 10 bases removed from V and 1 base from J, the gap between germline ends came to 10 bases. Germline V gives CDR1 LNHDA, CDR2 SQIVND (reference sequence).

This CDR3 reads CASSEGAGGNGYTF. The CDR3 DNA reads as TGTGCCAGCAGTGAAGGTGCAGGGGGAAATGGCTACACCTTC. This rearrangement joins TRBV6-1 to TRBJ1-2; 7 bases are shared with TRBD1. J was trimmed by 6 bases and V by 1 base; bases with no gene match: 5. Germline V gene lookup returns CDR1 MNHNS and CDR2 SASEGT. This CDR3 is 14 amino acids long.

The rearrangement uses TRBV5-1 and TRBJ1-4; 8 nucleotides agree with TRBD1. The CDR3 runs to 16 residues. Germline V lookup: CDR1 SGHRS, CDR2 YFSETQ. With 7 bases clipped from V and 8 bases from J, the junction kept 16 bases outside the gene matches. This CDR3 is CASGPDPGTGGEKLFF. DNA for the CDR3: TGCGCCAGCGGCCCCGACCCGGGGACAGGCGGAGAAAAACTGTTTTTT.

The count of this clone is one. Additional DNA sequences in this sample encode the identical CDR3. This chain uses TRBV4-1 with TRBJ2-7; TRBD2 matches at 7 bases. The trim removed 0 bases at V and 0 bases at J, leaving 5 bases unmatched. The CDR3 has 16 residues. CDR1 and CDR2 from the germline V gene are MGHRA and YSYEKL. CDR3 nucleotide sequence: TGCGCCAGCAGCCAAGATCTGGGGGGGAGCTCCTACGAGCAGTACTTC. As protein: CASSQDLGGSSYEQYF.

V gene TRBV7-2 combines with J gene TRBJ2-1; TRBD2 aligns across 8 bases. Trimming took 4 bases from V and 2 from J; bases not matched to a gene: 4. In germline, CDR1 is SGHTA, CDR2 FQGNSA. The length of the CDR3 is 15 residues. CDR3 DNA sequence: TGTGCCAGCAGCTCACTAGCGGCTGCCTACAATGAGCAGTTCTTC. Protein product: CASSSLAAAYNEQFF.

The chain joins TRBV7-2 to TRBJ2-2; TRBD1 aligns across 8 bases. This CDR3 is 17 amino acids long. Trimming at V came to 4 bases and at J to 0 bases, leaving 7 bases not matched to a gene. Germline V gene sequence: CDR1 SGHTA, CDR2 FQGNSA. The CDR3 spells CASSSPRQGTNTGELFF. The CDR3 region has the DNA TGTGCCAGCAGCTCCCCGCGACAGGGGACGAACACCGGGGAGCTGTTTTTT.